One sample yielded the 6 T cell receptor beta chains listed below, sequenced in a study of PD-1 blockade in classical Hodgkin lymphoma. Relapses following autologous stem cell transplantation were seen in all patients, with brentuximab vedotin exposure varying. The method was immunoSEQ multiplex PCR; TCRdb's version includes in-frame clones alone and lacks a portion of them. The data show around 42,000 clones, with 60% to 85% seen just once and 3% held by the top ten. The sample was peripheral blood mononuclear cells (PBMCs), taken at baseline. These receptors were taken from a human donor with classical Hodgkin lymphoma.

This chain links TRBV9 with TRBJ1-1; a weak D match, TRBD1 (5 bases). Per germline, CDR1 SGDLS and CDR2 YYNGEE. Trimming pared 2 bases from V and 2 bases from J, leaving 13 bases between. The CDR3 is 15 amino acids. The CDR3 DNA follows: TGTGCCAGCAGCGTTTCATCGAGGGGTAACACTGAAGCTTTCTTT. Translating it yields CASSVSSRGNTEAFF.

The CDR3 reads CATRAASSYEQYF. CDR3 DNA: TGCGCCACGAGGGCGGCGAGCTCCTACGAGCAGTACTTC. The chain combines TRBV10-2 with TRBJ2-7; tentatively, D is TRBD2 (5 bases). V lost 10 bases and J lost 0, with 13 bases in between. Germline V CDR1 and CDR2: WSHSY, SAAADI. The CDR3 length is 13 residues.

The gene calls are TRBV4-3 and TRBJ1-2, with TRBD1 matching 7 bases. Germline CDR1 reads LGHNA; CDR2 reads YSLEER. Trimming took 0 bases from V and 3 from J; bases not matched to a gene: 4. The CDR3 length is 15 residues. The CDR3 DNA follows: TGCGCCAGCAGCCAAGATAGGGACAGCTACTATGGCTACACCTTC. Its translation: CASSQDRDSYYGYTF.

The V gene is TRBV7-6, the J gene TRBJ1-1, with TRBD1 identical over 8 bases. V was clipped by 2 bases and J by 5 bases; unmatched bases: 10. Germline V CDR1 and CDR2: SGHVS, FNYEAQ. The CDR3 loop spans 16 amino acids. CDR3 protein: CASSLYKDRVGTEAFF. The CDR3 DNA is TGTGCCAGCAGCTTATACAAGGACAGGGTTGGTACTGAAGCTTTCTTT. The full variable domain, rest sourced from reference TRBV7-6 and TRBJ1-1, is GAGVSQSPRYKVTKRGQDVALRCDPISGHVSLYWYRQALGQGPEFLTYFNYEAQQDKSGLPNDRFSAERPEGSISTLTIQRTEQRDSAMYRCASSLYKDRVGTEAFFGQGTRLTVV.

V gene TRBV23-1 combines with J gene TRBJ2-2; D is unresolved. TRBV23-1 counts as an open reading frame of uncertain function. The CDR3 loop spans 13 amino acids. V lost 0 bases and J 8 bases, leaving 7 bases between the germline ends. The CDR3, as DNA: TGCGCCAGCAGTCAATCGTCACAGGGGGAGCTGTTTTTT. Its translation is CASSQSSQGELFF.

The genes are TRBV5-6 and TRBJ2-7, with D perhaps TRBD1 (6 bases). With 0 bases removed from V and 3 bases from J, the gap between germline ends came to 22 bases. Germline CDR1 SGHDT, CDR2 YYEEEE. This CDR3 contains 18 residues. As DNA, the CDR3 is TGTGCCAGCAGCTTGGGCCGTTTCAGGACAGCGACTAACTACGAGCAGTACTTC. This sequence encodes CASSLGRFRTATNYEQYF.